This TCR beta chain comes out of a study of blood T cells in healthy people across ages. Primers used in a second PCR of roughly 7 to 12 cycles were a sample-barcoded 5' primer and a J-beta primer mix. Via MiXCR, TCRdb re-called the 5' RACE reads, giving one row per CDR3 protein. This sample has about 730,000 distinct CDR3 sequences, with more than 40% found just once. Germline V lookup: CDR1 SGHRS, CDR2 YFSETQ. The CDR3 is made up of 15 amino acids. The V gene lost 0 bases and the J gene lost 0 bases, with 9 bases spanning the gap. The chain links TRBV5-1 to TRBJ1-1; D call uncertain. Input material: blood. The TCR comes from a woman in her fifties or sixties in good health. DNA of the CDR3: TGCGCCAGCAGCTTGGTCGGGGAATTGAACACTGAAGCTTTCTTT. Residues: CASSLVGELNTEAFF.